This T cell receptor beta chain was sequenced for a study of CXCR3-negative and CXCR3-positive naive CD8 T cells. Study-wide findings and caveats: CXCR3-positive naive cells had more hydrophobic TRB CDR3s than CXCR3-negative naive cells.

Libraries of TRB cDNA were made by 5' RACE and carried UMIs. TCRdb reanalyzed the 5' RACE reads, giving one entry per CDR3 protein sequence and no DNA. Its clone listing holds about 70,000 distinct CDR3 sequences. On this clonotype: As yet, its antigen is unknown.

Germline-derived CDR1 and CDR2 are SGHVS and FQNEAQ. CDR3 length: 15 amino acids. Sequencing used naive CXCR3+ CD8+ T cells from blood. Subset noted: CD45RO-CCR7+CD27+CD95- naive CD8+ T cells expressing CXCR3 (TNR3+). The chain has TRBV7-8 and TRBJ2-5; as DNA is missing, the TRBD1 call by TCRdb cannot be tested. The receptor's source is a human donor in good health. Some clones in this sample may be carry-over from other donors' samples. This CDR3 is CASSLAVQGEETQYF.